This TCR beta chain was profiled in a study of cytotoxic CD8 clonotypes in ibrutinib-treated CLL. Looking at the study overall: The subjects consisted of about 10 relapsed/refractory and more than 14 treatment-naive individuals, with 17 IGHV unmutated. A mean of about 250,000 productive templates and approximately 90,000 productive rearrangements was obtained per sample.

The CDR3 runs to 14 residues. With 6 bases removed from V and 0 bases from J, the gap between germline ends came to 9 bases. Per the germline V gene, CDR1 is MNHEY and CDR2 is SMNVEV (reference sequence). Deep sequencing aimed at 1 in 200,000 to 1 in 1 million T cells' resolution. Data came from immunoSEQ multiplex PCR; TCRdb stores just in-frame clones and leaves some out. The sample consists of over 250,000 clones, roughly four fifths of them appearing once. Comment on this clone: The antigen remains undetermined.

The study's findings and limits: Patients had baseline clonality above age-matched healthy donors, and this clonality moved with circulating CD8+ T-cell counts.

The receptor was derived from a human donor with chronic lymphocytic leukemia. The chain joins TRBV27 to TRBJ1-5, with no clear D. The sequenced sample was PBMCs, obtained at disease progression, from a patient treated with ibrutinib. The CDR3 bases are TGTGCCAGCAGGGAGATCTATAGCAATCAGCCCCAGCATTTT. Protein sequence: CASREIYSNQPQHF.